Below, 23 T cell receptor beta chains from the same sample are listed, as sequenced in a study of control samples from healthy donors and cancer patients (dated by TCRdb to 2018 to 2020). Receptors were amplified or captured by the immunoSEQ multiplex PCR assay. This immuneACCESS table, as held by TCRdb, lists in-frame sequences with V and J called but not all clones. Of the missing ones, under half trace to an unresolved V gene in checked studies; the others have no known cause. For this sample the table gives 150,000 or so clones, of which over 85% were detected only once. Of the sample, less than 7% is held by the ten largest clones. The sample taken for sequencing was blood. The source of these receptors is a young man in good health.

The CDR3 spells CASGKNYGYTF. Here the CDR3 DNA reads TGTGCCAGCGGGAAGAACTATGGCTACACCTTC. The chain is built from TRBV6-6 and TRBJ1-2, with D unclear. The CDR3 spans 11 residues. Germline V gene sequence: CDR1 MNHNY, CDR2 SVGAGI (reference sequence). The V end lost 8 bases, the J end lost 2 bases, and 6 bases lay between the germline ends.

In this sample, this clone turned up once. This chain links TRBV6-1 with TRBJ1-2; tentatively, D is TRBD1 (6 bases). The CDR3 consists of 12 residues. Trimming shortened V by 3 bases and J by 6 bases, and 8 bases separated the two germline ends. CDR1 is MNHNS and CDR2 is SASEGT in the germline V gene. The CDR3 DNA reads as TGTGCCAGCAGTGATAGGACAGATGGCTACACCTTC. This gives the protein CASSDRTDGYTF.

The chain carries TRBV7-9 and TRBJ1-6, with TRBD1 as a possible D gene (5 bases). This CDR3 is built from 14 residues. V was trimmed by 5 bases and J by 6 bases, leaving 11 bases between them. The germline V gene encodes CDR1 SEHNR and CDR2 FQNEAQ (reference sequence). CDR3 DNA: TGTGCCAGCAGCGGGGGAGCTTTTAATTCACCCCTCCACTTT. Translation: CASSGGAFNSPLHF.

This clone has only a few counts. The chain couples TRBV4-1 to TRBJ1-2; D is unclear. This CDR3 has 14 residues. Trimming cost V 1 base and J 7 bases, with 13 bases left between them. Germline V CDR1 and CDR2: MGHRA, YSYEKL. CDR3 residues: CASSQGGLLGGYTF. In DNA, the CDR3 is TGCGCCAGCAGCCAAGGAGGACTCCTCGGTGGCTACACCTTC.

The chain employs TRBV19 and TRBJ1-1; D ambiguous. V dropped 0 bases and J dropped 6 bases, with 8 bases sitting between them. CDR1 is LNHDA, CDR2 SQIVND, per germline (reference sequence). This CDR3 contains 13 residues. The CDR3, as DNA: TGTGCCAGTAGTATAGACCTGACACCTGAAGCTTTCTTT. It codes for CASSIDLTPEAFF.

In regard to this clone: The sample carries other DNA sequences with the same CDR3. The chain has TRBV5-1 and TRBJ2-3, with D possibly matching TRBD2 (7 bases). V was clipped by 0 bases and J by 3 bases, with 11 bases between them. Germline CDR1 is SGHRS and CDR2 is YFSETQ. This CDR3 spans 15 amino acids. CDR3 in DNA: TGCGCCAGCAGCTTGGTCGGGGGGCCAACAGATACGCAGTATTTT. Amino acid sequence: CASSLVGGPTDTQYF. Full variable domain (missing parts from reference TRBV5-1 and TRBJ2-3): KAGVTQTPRYLIKTRGQQVTLSCSPISGHRSVSWYQQTPGQGLQFLFEYFSETQRNKGNFPGRFSGRQFSNSRSEMNVSTLELGDSALYLCASSLVGGPTDTQYFGPGTRLTVL.

The rearrangement joins TRBV7-9 to TRBJ2-7, with TRBD2 identical over 10 bases. CDR3 length: 17 residues. V trimming: 6 bases; J trimming: 1 base; junction bases outside the gene matches: 12. Germline CDR1 and CDR2: SEHNR and FQNEAQ (reference sequence). As DNA, the CDR3 is TGTGCCAGCAGTTCCCTAGCGGGGGTTCTCATATCCTACGAGCAGTACTTC. Translated: CASSSLAGVLISYEQYF.

This clone was counted a single time. The V call is TRBV6-1, the J call TRBJ2-1; D is unresolved. This CDR3 is 13 amino acids long. V was trimmed by 3 bases and J by 9 bases, leaving 12 bases between them. The germline gives CDR1 MNHNS, CDR2 SASEGT. The CDR3 protein is CASSDFLAPEQFF. As DNA, the CDR3 is TGTGCCAGCAGTGATTTCCTGGCCCCTGAGCAGTTCTTC.

There are a few counts of this clone. The V gene is TRBV18, the J gene TRBJ1-6; TRBD1 agrees at 8 bases. The CDR3 extends over 15 amino acids. The trim removed 6 bases at V and 4 bases at J, leaving 5 bases unmatched. Germline CDR1 KGHSH, CDR2 LQKENI. CDR3 nucleotide sequence: TGTGCCAGCTCGCCGGGGACAGGTTATAATTCACCCCTCCACTTT. Translating gives CASSPGTGYNSPLHF.

The chain is built from TRBV7-2 and TRBJ2-1; D remains ambiguous. V shed 8 bases and J shed 3 bases, with 14 bases lying between them. The length of the CDR3 is 14 residues. From germline, CDR1 is SGHTA and CDR2 FQGNSA. Written as DNA, the CDR3 is TGTGCCAGCGCTGCCTTGGGCGTCTACAATGAGCAGTTCTTC. Its protein is CASAALGVYNEQFF.

The CDR3 sequence: CASSQGAGGHEQYF. The CDR3 DNA follows: TGTGCCAGCAGCCAAGGAGCGGGGGGGCACGAGCAGTACTTC. This rearrangement joins TRBV3-1 (or the pseudogene TRBV3-2) to TRBJ2-7; the match to TRBD2 covers 10 bases. The trim removed 1 base at V and 5 bases at J, leaving 2 bases unmatched. Germline V gene sequence: CDR1 LGHDT, CDR2 YNNKEL (reference sequence). This CDR3 region has 14 residues.

The rearrangement joins TRBV6-5 to TRBJ2-5; 7 nucleotides agree with TRBD1. The length of the CDR3 is 14 residues. With 7 bases clipped from V and 2 bases from J, the junction kept 7 bases outside the gene matches. Per the germline V gene, CDR1 is MNHEY and CDR2 is SVGAGI. CDR3 residues: CASTSWDRQETQYF. CDR3 in DNA: TGTGCCAGCACCTCCTGGGACAGACAAGAGACCCAGTACTTC.

The V call is TRBV5-6, the J call TRBJ2-6; 7 positions agree with TRBD1. J lost 2 bases, V lost 4 bases, and 6 bases had no gene match. The CDR3 length is 16 residues. CDR1 is SGHDT, CDR2 YYEEEE, per germline. This CDR3 is CASSTGQVPGANVLTF. DNA of the CDR3: TGTGCCAGCAGCACTGGACAGGTCCCTGGGGCCAACGTCCTGACTTTC.

V usage is TRBV9 and J usage is TRBJ2-3; weak D call: TRBD1 (5 bases). The V and J ends lost 4 bases and 0 bases respectively, with 15 bases between them. There are 16 residues in the CDR3. Germline V gives CDR1 SGDLS, CDR2 YYNGEE. The CDR3 DNA follows: TGTGCCAGCAGCCTAGGTGGACATTTTAGCACAGATACGCAGTATTTT. Amino acids: CASSLGGHFSTDTQYF.

The chain recombines TRBV10-1 with TRBJ2-1, with no clear D. This CDR3 contains 14 residues. Germline CDR1 WNHNN, CDR2 SYGVQD (reference sequence). The V and J ends lost 10 bases and 7 bases respectively, with 20 bases between them. The CDR3, as DNA: TGCGCCAAGCCGACCTGGTTAATTGGGAATGAGCAGTTCTTC. Residues: CAKPTWLIGNEQFF.

The rearrangement links TRBV13 to TRBJ1-2, with TRBD1 matching 11 bases. V shed 5 bases and J 6 bases; nucleotides not matched to a gene: 2. Per the germline V gene, CDR1 is PRHDT and CDR2 is FYEKMQ (reference sequence). The CDR3 extends over 13 amino acids. In DNA, the CDR3 is TGTGCCAGCAGCGGGGACAGGGGGGATGGCTACACCTTC. Encoded protein: CASSGDRGDGYTF.

This clone appeared once. J is TRBJ1-5 and V is TRBV5-6, with no clear D. V shed 4 bases and J shed 4 bases, with 6 bases lying between them. The CDR3 runs 12 residues. CDR1 and CDR2 (germline): SGHDT, YYEEEE. This CDR3 is CASSHLNQPQHF. The CDR3 DNA sequence: TGTGCCAGCAGCCACTTAAATCAGCCCCAGCATTTT.

This sequence joins TRBV9 and TRBJ2-5, with 11 bases lining up with TRBD2. The junction had 5 bases not matched to a gene; V was cut back by 0 bases and J by 4 bases. The CDR3 length is 16 residues. Germline lookup yields CDR1 SGDLS and CDR2 YYNGEE. The CDR3 loop reads CASSVDVAGGLETQYF. CDR3 nucleotide sequence: TGTGCCAGCAGCGTAGACGTAGCGGGGGGGCTAGAGACCCAGTACTTC.

The chain couples TRBV5-1 to TRBJ1-5; 11 bases fit TRBD1. V dropped 1 base and J dropped 5; count of bases not matched to a gene: 5. Germline V lookup: CDR1 SGHRS, CDR2 YFSETQ. The CDR3 contains 16 residues. The CDR3 sequence: CASSLFGQGADQPQHF. DNA of the CDR3: TGCGCCAGCAGCTTGTTCGGACAGGGGGCCGATCAGCCCCAGCATTTT.

The chain recombines TRBV24-1 with TRBJ1-6; D perhaps matches TRBD1 (5 bases). The V gene's germline CDR1 is KGHDR and CDR2 SFDVKD. V gave up 4 bases and J gave up 8 bases, with 17 bases separating them. This CDR3 contains 16 residues. The CDR3 DNA sequence: TGTGCCACCAGTGAAGGAACGACAGTTGTGCATTCACCCCTCCACTTT. Translating it yields CATSEGTTVVHSPLHF.

This chain connects TRBV10-1 to TRBJ2-7; D possibly corresponds to TRBD1 (6 bases). Germline CDR1 reads WNHNN; CDR2 reads SYGVQD (reference sequence). This CDR3 region has 15 residues. V lost 3 bases and J 7 bases, leaving 19 bases between the germline ends. The DNA for the CDR3 is TGCGCCAGCAGTGAAACCGCTAAACAGGGTAGAGAGCAGTACTTC. Amino acid sequence: CASSETAKQGREQYF.

The CDR3: CASSTTRDTQYF. The CDR3 bases are TGTGCCAGCAGCACAACCAGGGATACGCAGTATTTT. The chain uses TRBV6-5 and TRBJ2-3, with unresolved D. The length of the CDR3 is 12 residues. The germline gives CDR1 MNHEY, CDR2 SVGAGI. The V end lost 6 bases, the J end lost 6 bases, and 10 bases lay between the germline ends.

This sequence joins TRBV29-1 and TRBJ1-2; D may be TRBD1 (5 bases). The CDR3 is made up of 14 amino acids. Germline CDR1 and CDR2: SQVTM and ANQGSEA. V shed 1 base and J shed 4 bases, with 13 bases lying between them. The CDR3 loop reads CSVEGRQRLYGYTF. The CDR3 DNA is TGCAGCGTTGAAGGGCGACAGCGGCTCTATGGCTACACCTTC. Full variable domain (missing parts from reference TRBV29-1 and TRBJ1-2): SAVISQKPSRDICQRGTSLTIQCQVDSQVTMMFWYRQQPGQSLTLIATANQGSEATYESGFVIDKFPISRPNLTFSTLTVSNMSPEDSSIYLCSVEGRQRLYGYTFGSGTRLTVV.